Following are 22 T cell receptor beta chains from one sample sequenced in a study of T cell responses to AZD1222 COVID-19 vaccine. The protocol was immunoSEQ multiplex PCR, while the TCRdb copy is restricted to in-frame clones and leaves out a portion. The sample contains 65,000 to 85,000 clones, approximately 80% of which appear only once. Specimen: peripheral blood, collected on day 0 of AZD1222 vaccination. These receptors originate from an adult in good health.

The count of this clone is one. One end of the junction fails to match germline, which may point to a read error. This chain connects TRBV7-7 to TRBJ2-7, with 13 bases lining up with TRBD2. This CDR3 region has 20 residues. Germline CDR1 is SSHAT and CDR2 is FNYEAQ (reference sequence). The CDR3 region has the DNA TGTGCTAGCATCTGCGCGTGGACTAGCGGGAGTTCGGGACTAATTTACGAGCAGTACTTC. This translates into CASICAWTSGSSGLIYEQYF.

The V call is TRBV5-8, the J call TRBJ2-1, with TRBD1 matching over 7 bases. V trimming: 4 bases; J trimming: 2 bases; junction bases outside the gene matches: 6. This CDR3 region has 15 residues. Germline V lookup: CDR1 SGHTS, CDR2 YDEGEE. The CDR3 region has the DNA TGTGCCAGCAGCGCCACAGGGGTCCCCTACAATGAGCAGTTCTTC. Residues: CASSATGVPYNEQFF.

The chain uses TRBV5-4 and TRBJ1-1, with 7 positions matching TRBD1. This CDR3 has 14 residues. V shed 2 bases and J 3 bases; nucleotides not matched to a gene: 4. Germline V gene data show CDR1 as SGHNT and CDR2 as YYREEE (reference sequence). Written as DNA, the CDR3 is TGTGCCAGCAGCTTAACAGGGGTTGACACTGAAGCTTTCTTT. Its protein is CASSLTGVDTEAFF.

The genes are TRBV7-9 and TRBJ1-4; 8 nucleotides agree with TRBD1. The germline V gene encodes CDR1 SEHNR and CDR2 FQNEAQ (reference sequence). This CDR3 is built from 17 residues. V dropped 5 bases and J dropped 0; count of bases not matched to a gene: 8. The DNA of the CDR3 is TGTGCCAGCAGCCTAGGGGACAGGCAAGCAACTAATGAAAAACTGTTTTTT. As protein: CASSLGDRQATNEKLFF.

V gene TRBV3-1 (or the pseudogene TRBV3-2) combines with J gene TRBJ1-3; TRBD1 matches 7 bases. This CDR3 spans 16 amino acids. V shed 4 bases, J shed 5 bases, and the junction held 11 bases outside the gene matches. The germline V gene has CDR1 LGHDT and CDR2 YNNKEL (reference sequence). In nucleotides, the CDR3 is TGTGCCAGCAGCCGAAGCCCGGACAGGTTAAGAAACACCATATATTTT. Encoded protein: CASSRSPDRLRNTIYF.

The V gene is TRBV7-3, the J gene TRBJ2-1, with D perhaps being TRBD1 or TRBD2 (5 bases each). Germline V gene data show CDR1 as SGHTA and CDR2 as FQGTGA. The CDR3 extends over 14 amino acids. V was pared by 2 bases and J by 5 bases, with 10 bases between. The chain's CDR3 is CASSLSGRDNEQFF. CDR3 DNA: TGTGCCAGCAGCTTATCGGGACGGGACAATGAGCAGTTCTTC. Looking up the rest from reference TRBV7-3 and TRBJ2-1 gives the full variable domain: GAGVSQTPSNKVTEKGKYVELRCDPISGHTALYWYRQSLGQGPEFLIYFQGTGAADDSGLPNDRFFAVRPEGSVSTLKIQRTERGDSAVYLCASSLSGRDNEQFFGPGTRLTVL.

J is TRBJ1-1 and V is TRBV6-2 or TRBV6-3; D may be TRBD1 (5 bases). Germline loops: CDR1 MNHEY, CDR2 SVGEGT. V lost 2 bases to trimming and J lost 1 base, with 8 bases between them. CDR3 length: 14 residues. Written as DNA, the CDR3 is TGTGCCAGCAGTTACCCGACAGCGAACACTGAAGCTTTCTTT. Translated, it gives CASSYPTANTEAFF.

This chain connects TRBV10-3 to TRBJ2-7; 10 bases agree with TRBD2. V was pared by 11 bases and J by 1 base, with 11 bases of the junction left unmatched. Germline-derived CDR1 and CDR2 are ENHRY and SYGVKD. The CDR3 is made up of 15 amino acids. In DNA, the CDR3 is TGTGCCGCCGGGACTAGCGCCTCTCGGTCCTACGAGCAGTACTTC. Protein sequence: CAAGTSASRSYEQYF.

The CDR3 region has the DNA TGTGCCAGCAGTACCCCCGGTGAGCAGTTCTTC. The encoded protein is CASSTPGEQFF. V and J are TRBV12-3 or TRBV12-4 and TRBJ2-1; D is unclear. This CDR3 region has 11 residues. V was pared by 5 bases and J by 9 bases, with 8 bases between.

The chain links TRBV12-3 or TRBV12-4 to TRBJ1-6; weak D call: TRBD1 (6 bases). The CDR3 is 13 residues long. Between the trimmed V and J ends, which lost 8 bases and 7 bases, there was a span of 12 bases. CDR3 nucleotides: TGTGCCAGCCGGGGGGCGGGGAATTCACCCCTCCACTTT. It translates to CASRGAGNSPLHF.

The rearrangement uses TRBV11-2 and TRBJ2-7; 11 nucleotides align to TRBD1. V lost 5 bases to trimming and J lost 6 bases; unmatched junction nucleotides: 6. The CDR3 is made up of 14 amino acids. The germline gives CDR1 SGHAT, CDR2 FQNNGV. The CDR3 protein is CASSPGTGGFEQYF. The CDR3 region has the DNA TGTGCCAGCAGCCCCGGGACAGGGGGATTCGAGCAGTACTTC.

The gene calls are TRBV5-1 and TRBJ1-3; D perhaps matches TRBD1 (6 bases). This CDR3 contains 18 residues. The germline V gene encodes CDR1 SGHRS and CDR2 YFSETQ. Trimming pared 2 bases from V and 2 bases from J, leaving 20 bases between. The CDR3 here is CASSLQGTVRVPGNTIYF. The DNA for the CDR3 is TGCGCCAGCAGCTTACAGGGCACGGTTAGGGTTCCTGGAAACACCATATATTTT.

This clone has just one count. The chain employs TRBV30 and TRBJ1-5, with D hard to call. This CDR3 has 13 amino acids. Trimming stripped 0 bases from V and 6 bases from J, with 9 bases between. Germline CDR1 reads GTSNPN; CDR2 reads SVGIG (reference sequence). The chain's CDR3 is CAWSVKEGQPQHF. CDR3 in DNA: TGTGCCTGGAGTGTAAAGGAGGGTCAGCCCCAGCATTTT.

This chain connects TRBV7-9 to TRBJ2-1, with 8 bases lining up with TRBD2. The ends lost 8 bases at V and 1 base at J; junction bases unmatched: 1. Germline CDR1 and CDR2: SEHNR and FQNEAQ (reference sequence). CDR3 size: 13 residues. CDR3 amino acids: CASRGGSYNEQFF. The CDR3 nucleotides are TGTGCCAGCCGGGGGGGTTCCTACAATGAGCAGTTCTTC.

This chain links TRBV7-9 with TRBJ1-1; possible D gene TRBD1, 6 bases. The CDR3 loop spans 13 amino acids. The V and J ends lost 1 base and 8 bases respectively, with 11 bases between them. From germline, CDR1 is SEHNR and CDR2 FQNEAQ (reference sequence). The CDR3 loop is CASSLGAGHEAFF. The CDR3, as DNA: TGTGCCAGCAGCTTAGGGGCGGGACACGAAGCTTTCTTT.

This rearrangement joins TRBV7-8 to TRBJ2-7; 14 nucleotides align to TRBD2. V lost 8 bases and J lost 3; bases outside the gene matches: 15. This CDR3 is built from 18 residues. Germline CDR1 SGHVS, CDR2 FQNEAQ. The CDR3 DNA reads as TGTGCCAGCGGCCATGGACTAGCGGGGGGCTCTTTCCACTACGAGCAGTACTTC. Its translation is CASGHGLAGGSFHYEQYF.

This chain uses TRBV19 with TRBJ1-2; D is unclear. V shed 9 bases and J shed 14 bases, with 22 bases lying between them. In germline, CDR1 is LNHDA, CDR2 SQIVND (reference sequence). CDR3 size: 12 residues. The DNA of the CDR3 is TGTGCCAGCGCACCGGACCGCTCTACTGTTACCTTC. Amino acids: CASAPDRSTVTF.

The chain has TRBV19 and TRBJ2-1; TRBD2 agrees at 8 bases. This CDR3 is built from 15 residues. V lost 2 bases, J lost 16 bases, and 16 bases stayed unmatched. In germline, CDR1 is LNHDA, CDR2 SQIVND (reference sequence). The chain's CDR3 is CASSITATGTRYPFF. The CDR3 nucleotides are TGTGCCAGTAGTATAACGGCGACCGGGACTAGATATCCCTTCTTC.

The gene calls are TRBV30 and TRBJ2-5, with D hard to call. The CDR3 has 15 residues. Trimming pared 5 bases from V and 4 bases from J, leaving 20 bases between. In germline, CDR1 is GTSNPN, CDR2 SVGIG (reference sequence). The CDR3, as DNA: TGTGCCTGGGGTCTAGGGATCCCCCCCGCAGAGACCCAGTACTTC. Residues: CAWGLGIPPAETQYF. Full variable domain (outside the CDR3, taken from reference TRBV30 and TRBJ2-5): SQTIHQWPATLVQPVGSPLSLECTVEGTSNPNLYWYRQAAGRGLQLLFYSVGIGQISSEVPQNLSASRPQDRQFILSSKKLLLSDSGFYLCAWGLGIPPAETQYFGPGTRLLVL.

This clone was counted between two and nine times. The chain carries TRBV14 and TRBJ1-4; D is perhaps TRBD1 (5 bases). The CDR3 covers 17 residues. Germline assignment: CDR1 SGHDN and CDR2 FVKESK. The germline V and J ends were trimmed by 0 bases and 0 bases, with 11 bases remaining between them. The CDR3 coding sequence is TGTGCCAGCAGCCAAGATCCCCCGGGGGCAACTAATGAAAAACTGTTTTTT. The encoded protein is CASSQDPPGATNEKLFF. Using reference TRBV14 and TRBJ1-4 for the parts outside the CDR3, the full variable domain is EAGVTQFPSHSVIEKGQTVTLRCDPISGHDNLYWYRRVMGKEIKFLLHFVKESKQDESGMPNNRFLAERTGGTYSTLKVQPAELEDSGVYFCASSQDPPGATNEKLFFGSGTQLSVL.

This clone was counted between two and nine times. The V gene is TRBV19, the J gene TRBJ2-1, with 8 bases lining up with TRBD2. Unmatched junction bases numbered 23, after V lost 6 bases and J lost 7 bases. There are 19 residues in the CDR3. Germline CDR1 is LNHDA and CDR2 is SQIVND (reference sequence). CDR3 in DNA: TGTGCCAGTAGCCAATTGGCCGGGGGTAGCGGGGTCGGTTGGAATGAGCAGTTCTTC. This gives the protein CASSQLAGGSGVGWNEQFF. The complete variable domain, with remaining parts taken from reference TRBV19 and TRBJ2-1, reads DGGITQSPKYLFRKEGQNVTLSCEQNLNHDAMYWYRQDPGQGLRLIYYSQIVNDFQKGDIAEGYSVSREKKESFPLTVTSAQKNPTAFYLCASSQLAGGSGVGWNEQFFGPGTRLTVL.

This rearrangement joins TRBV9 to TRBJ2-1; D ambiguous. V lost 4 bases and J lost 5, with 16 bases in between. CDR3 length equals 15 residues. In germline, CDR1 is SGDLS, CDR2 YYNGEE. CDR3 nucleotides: TGTGCCAGCAGCCCTAGTCGGGTTGTGAACAATGAGCAGTTCTTC. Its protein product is CASSPSRVVNNEQFF.